This TCR beta chain comes out of a study of vaccination and CD4 T cells after COVID-19. For the study at large: Convalescent patients gave post-COVID blood a median approximately 100 days post-diagnosis, range 35 to 161.

The germline V gene encodes CDR1 ENHRY and CDR2 SYGVKD. The CDR3 sequence is 13 residues long. Trimming took 0 bases from V and 10 from J, leaving 12 bases between them. An Oncomine TCR Beta short-read assay was used to sequence the DNA from cultured CD4+ T cells. TCRdb called the PCR reads again in MiXCR, with one record for every CDR3 protein. This sample has 12,000 to 15,000 distinct CDR3 sequences, with approximately 39% found just once. In regard to this clonotype: The antigen is undetermined.

Treatment here: roughly 10-day PBMC culture with coronavirus spike peptide pools or control peptides (ViraFEST assay). General study points: The appearance of a median about 88% of reactive clones in convalescent patients occurred only post-vaccination. A nonsignificant median increase from 21 to 38 SARS-CoV-2-reactive clonotypes was observed.

Sequences were obtained from CD4+ T cells from blood, cultured in vitro. This TCR was sampled from a human donor who had recovered from COVID-19. The chain employs TRBV10-3 and TRBJ1-1, with D perhaps matching TRBD1 (5 bases). The CDR3 bases are TGTGCCATCAGTGAGTCTAATGGACAAGGAGCTTTCTTT. This codes for CAISESNGQGAFF.